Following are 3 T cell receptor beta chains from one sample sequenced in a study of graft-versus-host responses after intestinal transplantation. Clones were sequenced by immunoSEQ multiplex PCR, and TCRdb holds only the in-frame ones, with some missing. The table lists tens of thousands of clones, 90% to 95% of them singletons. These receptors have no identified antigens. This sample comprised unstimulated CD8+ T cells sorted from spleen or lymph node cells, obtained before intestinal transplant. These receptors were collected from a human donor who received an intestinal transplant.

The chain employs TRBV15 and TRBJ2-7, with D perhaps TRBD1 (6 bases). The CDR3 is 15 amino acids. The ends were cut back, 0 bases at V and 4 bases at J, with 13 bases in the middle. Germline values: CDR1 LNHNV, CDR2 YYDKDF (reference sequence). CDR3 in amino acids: CATSREGGVVYEQYF. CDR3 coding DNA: TGTGCCACCAGCAGAGAAGGGGGAGTCGTGTACGAGCAGTACTTC.

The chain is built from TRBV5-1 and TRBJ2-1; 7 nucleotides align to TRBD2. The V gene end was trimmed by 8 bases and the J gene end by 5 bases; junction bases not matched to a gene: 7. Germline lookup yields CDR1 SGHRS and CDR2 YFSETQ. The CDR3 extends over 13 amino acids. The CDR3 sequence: CASREGLHNEQFF. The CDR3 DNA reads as TGCGCCAGTAGGGAGGGCCTTCACAATGAGCAGTTCTTC.

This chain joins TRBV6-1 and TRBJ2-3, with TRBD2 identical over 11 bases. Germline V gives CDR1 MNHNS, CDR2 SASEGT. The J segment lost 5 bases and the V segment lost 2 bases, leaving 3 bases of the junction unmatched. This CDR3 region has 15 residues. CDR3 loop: CASSEFLAGGDTQYF. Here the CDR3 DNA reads TGTGCCAGCAGTGAATTCCTAGCGGGGGGAGATACGCAGTATTTT.